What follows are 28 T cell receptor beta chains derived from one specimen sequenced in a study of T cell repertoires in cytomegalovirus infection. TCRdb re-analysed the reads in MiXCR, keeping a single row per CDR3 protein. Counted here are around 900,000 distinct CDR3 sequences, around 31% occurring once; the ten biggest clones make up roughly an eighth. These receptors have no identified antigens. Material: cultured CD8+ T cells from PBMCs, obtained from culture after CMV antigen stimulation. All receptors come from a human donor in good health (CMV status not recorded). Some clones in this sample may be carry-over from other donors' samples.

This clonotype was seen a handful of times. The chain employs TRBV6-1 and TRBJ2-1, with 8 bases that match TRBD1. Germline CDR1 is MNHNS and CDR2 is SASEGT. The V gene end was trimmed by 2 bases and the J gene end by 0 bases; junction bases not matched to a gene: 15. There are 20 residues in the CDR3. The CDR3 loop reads CASSELAGGTPIGSYNEQFF. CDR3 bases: TGTGCCAGCAGTGAATTGGCAGGGGGCACCCCAATAGGCTCCTACAATGAGCAGTTCTTC.

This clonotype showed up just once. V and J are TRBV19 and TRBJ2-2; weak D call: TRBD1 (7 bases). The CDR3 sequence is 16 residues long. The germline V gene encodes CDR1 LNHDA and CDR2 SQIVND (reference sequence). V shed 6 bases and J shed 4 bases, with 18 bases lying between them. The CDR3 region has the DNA TGTGCCAGTAGGGATTGGGCGGGACAGTTCACCGGGGAGCTGTTTTTT. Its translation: CASRDWAGQFTGELFF.

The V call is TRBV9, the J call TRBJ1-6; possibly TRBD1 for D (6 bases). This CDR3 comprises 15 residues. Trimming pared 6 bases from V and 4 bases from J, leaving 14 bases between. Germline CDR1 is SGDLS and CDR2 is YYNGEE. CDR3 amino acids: CASTPDSSYNSPLHF. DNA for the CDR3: TGTGCCAGCACCCCGGACAGCTCTTATAATTCACCCCTCCACTTT.

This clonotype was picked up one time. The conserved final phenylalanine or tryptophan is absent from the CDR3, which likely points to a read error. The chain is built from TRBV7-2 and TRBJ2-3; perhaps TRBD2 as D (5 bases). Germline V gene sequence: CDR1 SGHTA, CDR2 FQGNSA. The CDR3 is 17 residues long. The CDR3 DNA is TGTGTCAGCAGCTTAGCGCTGGCGTCTCAACCGGGAGATACGCAGTATGTT. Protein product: CVSSLALASQPGDTQYV.

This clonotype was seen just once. Here the CDR3 DNA reads TGTGCCAGCAGCAGCGGGGAGGTGCCTTACGAGCAGTACGTC. The encoded protein is CASSSGEVPYEQYV. The rearrangement joins TRBV9 to TRBJ2-7; 7 bases match TRBD2. The length of the CDR3 is 14 residues. Germline assignment: CDR1 SGDLS and CDR2 YYNGEE. The ends lost 4 bases at V and 4 bases at J; junction bases unmatched: 8.

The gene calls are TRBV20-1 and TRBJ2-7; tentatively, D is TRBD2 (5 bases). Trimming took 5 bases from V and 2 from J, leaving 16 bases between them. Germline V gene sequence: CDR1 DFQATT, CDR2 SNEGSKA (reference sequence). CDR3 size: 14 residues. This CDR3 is CSARTLTGTYEQYF. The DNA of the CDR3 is TGCAGTGCTCGTACACTGACGGGAACCTACGAGCAGTACTTC.

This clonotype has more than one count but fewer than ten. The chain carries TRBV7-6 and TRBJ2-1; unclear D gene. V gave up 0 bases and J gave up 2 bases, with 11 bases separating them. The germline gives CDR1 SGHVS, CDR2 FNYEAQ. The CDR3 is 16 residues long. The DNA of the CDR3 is TGTGCCAGCAGCTTAGCGATCGGTACCCCCTACAATGAGCAGTTCTTC. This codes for CASSLAIGTPYNEQFF. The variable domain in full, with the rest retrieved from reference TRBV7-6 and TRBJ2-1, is GAGVSQSPRYKVTKRGQDVALRCDPISGHVSLYWYRQALGQGPEFLTYFNYEAQQDKSGLPNDRFSAERPEGSISTLTIQRTEQRDSAMYRCASSLAIGTPYNEQFFGPGTRLTVL.

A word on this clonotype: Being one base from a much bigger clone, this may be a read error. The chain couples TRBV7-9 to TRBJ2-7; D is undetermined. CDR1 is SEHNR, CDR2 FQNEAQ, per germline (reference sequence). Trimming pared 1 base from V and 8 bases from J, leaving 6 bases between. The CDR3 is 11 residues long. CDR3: CASSLDGQQYF. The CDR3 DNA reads TGTGCCAGCAGCTTAGATGGGCAGCAGTACTTC.

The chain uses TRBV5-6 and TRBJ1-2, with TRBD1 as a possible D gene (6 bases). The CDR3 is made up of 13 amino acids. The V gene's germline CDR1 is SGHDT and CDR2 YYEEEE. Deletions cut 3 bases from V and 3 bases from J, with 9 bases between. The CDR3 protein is CASSSKGDYGYTF. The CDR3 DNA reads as TGTGCCAGCAGCTCTAAGGGGGACTATGGCTACACCTTC.

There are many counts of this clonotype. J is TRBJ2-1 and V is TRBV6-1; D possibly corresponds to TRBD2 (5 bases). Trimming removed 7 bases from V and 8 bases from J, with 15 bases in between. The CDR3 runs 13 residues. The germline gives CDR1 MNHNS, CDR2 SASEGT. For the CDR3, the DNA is TGTGCCAGCACCACCGGGGTTGTGGATGAGCAGTTCTTC. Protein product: CASTTGVVDEQFF.

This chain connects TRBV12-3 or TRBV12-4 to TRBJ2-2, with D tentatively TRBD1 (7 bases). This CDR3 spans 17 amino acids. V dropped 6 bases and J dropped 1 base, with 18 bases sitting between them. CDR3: CASSREQGDLNTGELFF. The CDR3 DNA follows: TGTGCCAGCAGCCGGGAGCAGGGGGACTTGAACACCGGGGAGCTGTTTTTT.

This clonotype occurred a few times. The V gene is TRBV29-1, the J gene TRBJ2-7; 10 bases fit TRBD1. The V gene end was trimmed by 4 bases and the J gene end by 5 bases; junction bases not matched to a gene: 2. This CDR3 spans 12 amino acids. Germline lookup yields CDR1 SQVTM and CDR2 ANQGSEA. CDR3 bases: TGCAGCGTTGGACAGGGGGCGAACGAGCAGTACTTC. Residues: CSVGQGANEQYF.

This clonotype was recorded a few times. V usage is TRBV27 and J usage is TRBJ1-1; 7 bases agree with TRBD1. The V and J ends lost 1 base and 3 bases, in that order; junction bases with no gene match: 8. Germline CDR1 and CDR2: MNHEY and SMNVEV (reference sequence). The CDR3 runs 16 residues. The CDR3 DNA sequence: TGTGCCAGCAGTTTATTGATTACAGGGGCTGACACTGAAGCTTTCTTT. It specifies CASSLLITGADTEAFF.

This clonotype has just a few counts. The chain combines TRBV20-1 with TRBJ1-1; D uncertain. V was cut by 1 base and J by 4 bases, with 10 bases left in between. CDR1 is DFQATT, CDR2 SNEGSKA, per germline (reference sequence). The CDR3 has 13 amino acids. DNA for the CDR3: TGCAGTGCTAGAGGGACTGATTCCACTGAAGCTTTCTTT. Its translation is CSARGTDSTEAFF.

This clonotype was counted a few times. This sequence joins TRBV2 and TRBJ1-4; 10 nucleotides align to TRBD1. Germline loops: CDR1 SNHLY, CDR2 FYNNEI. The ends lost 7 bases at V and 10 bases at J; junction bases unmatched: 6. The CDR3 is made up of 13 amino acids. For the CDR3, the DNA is TGTGCCAGCAATGACAGGGGGCTCGGAAAACTGTTTTTT. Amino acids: CASNDRGLGKLFF. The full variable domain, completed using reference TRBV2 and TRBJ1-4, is EPEVTQTPSHQVTQMGQEVILRCVPISNHLYFYWYRQILGQKVEFLVSFYNNEISEKSEIFDDQFSVERPDGSNFTLKIRSTKLEDSAMYFCASNDRGLGKLFFGSGTQLSVL.

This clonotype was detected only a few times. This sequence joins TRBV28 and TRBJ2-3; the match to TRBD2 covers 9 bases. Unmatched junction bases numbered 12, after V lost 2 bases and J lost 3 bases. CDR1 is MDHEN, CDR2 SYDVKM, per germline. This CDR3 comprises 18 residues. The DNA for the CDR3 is TGTGCCAGCAGTTTACCGAACTGGCGGGGGGGCCGAACAGATACGCAGTATTTT. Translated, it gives CASSLPNWRGGRTDTQYF.

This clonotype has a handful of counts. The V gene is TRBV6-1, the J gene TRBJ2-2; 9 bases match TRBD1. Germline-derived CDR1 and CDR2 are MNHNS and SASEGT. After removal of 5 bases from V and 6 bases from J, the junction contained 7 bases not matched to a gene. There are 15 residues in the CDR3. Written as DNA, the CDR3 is TGTGCCAGCAGTTATGACAGGGGGTGGGCCGGGGAGCTGTTTTTT. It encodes CASSYDRGWAGELFF.

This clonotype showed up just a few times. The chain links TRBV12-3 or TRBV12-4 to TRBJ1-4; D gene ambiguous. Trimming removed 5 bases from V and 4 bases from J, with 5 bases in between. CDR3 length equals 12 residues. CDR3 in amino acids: CASSINNEKLFF. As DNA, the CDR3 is TGTGCCAGCAGTATCAATAATGAAAAACTGTTTTTT.

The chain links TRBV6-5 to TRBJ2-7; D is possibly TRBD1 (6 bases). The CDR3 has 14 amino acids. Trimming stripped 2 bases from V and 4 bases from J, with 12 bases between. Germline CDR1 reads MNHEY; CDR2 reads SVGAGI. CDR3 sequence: CASSYTGHLYEQYF. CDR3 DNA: TGTGCCAGCAGTTACACGGGACACCTTTACGAGCAGTACTTC.

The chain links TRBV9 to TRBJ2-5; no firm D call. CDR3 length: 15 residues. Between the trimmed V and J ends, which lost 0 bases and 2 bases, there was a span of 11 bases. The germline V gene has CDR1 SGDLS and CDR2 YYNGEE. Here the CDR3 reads CASSVENRVQETQYF. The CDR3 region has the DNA TGTGCCAGCAGCGTAGAGAATAGGGTTCAAGAGACCCAGTACTTC. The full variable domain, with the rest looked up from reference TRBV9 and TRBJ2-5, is DSGVTQTPKHLITATGQRVTLRCSPRSGDLSVYWYQQSLDQGLQFLIQYYNGEERAKGNILERFSAQQFPDLHSELNLSSLELGDSALYFCASSVENRVQETQYFGPGTRLLVL.

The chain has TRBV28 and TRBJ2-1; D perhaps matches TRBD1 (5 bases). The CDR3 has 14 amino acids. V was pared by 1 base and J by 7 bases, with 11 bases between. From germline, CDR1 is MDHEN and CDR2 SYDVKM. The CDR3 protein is CASSLYRTENEQFF. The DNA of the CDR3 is TGTGCCAGCAGTTTATACAGGACGGAGAATGAGCAGTTCTTC.

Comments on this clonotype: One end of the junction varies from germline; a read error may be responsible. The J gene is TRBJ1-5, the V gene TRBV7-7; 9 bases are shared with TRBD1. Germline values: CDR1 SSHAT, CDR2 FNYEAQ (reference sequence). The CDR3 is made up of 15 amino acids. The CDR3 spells CASRRGTGRVQPQHF. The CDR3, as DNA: TGTGCTAGCAGACGGGGGACAGGGAGAGTTCAGCCCCAGCATTTT. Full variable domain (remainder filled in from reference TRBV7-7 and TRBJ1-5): GAGVSQSPRYKVTKRGQDVTLRCDPISSHATLYWYQQALGQGPEFLTYFNYEAQPDKSGLPSDRFSAERPEGSISTLTIQRTEQRDSAMYRCASRRGTGRVQPQHFGDGTRLSIL.

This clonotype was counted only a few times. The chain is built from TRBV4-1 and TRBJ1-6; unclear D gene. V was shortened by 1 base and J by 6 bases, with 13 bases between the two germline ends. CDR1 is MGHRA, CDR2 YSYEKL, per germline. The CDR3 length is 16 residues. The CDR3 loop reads CASSQGTAWGNSPLHF. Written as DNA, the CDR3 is TGCGCCAGCAGCCAAGGGACTGCCTGGGGTAATTCACCCCTCCACTTT.

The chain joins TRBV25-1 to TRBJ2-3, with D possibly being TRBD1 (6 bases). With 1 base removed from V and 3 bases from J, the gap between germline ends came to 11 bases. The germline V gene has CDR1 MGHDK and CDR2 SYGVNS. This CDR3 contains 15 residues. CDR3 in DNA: TGTGCCAGCAGTGAATGGGGCAGGGGTACAGATACGCAGTATTTT. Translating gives CASSEWGRGTDTQYF.

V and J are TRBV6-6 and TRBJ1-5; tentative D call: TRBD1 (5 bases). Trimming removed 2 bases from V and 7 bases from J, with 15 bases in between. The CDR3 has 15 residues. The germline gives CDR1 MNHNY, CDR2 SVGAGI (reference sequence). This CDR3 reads CASSYPGEGRQPQHF. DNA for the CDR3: TGTGCCAGCAGTTACCCTGGGGAGGGGCGCCAGCCCCAGCATTTT.

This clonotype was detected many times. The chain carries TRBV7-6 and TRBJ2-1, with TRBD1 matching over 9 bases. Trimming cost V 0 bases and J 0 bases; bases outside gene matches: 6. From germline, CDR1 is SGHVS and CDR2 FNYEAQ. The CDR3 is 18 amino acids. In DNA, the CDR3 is TGTGCCAGCAGCTTAGCCCCCGACAGGGGGACCTCCTACAATGAGCAGTTCTTC. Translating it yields CASSLAPDRGTSYNEQFF.

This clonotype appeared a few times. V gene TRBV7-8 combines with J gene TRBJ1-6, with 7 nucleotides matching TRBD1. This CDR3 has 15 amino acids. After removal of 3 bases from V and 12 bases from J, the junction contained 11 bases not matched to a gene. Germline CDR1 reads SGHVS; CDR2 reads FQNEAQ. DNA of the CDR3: TGTGCCAGCAGCTTTAACCCGGGACAGCTAAAACCCCTCCACTTT. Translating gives CASSFNPGQLKPLHF.

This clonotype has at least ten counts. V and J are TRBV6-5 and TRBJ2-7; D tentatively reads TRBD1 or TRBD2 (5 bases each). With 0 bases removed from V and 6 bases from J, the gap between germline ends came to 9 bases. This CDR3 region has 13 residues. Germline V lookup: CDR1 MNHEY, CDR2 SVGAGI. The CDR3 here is CASSYSQGVEQYV. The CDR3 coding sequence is TGTGCCAGCAGTTACTCCCAGGGAGTCGAGCAGTACGTC.